This T cell receptor beta chain emerged from a study of blood T cell repertoires in COVID-19. Trimming cost V 0 bases and J 1 base, with 9 bases left between them. Germline assignment: CDR1 MGHDK and CDR2 SYGVNS. The CDR3 spans 15 residues. Data came from immunoSEQ multiplex PCR; TCRdb stores just in-frame clones and leaves some out. The repertoire holds 100,000 to 150,000 clones, with approximately 86% as singletons. Recruited during active infection, patients (from Seattle) were subsequently followed longitudinally. The clonotype originates from a woman aged 65 to 85 with COVID-19, enrolled during active disease. The chain recombines TRBV25-1 with TRBJ2-5; possible D gene TRBD1, 5 bases. Sample: peripheral blood. The chain's CDR3 is CASSEYNRFQETQYF. The CDR3 DNA reads as TGTGCCAGCAGTGAATACAACAGGTTCCAAGAGACCCAGTACTTC.